This passage covers 8 T cell receptor beta chains from one sample sequenced in a study of cytomegalovirus exposure and HLA in healthy donors. Both 60 Vbeta primers and 13 Jbeta primers went into the PCR. Sequencing was performed with immunoSEQ multiplex PCR; in TCRdb, only in-frame clones are kept and a portion is missing. This sample has about 150,000 clones, with around 60% found just once. Sample: PBMCs. The receptors come from a woman aged 55-70 years in good health and CMV-seropositive.

V usage is TRBV5-1 and J usage is TRBJ2-3; weak D call: TRBD2 (5 bases). The CDR3 contains 14 residues. Between the trimmed V and J ends, which lost 5 bases and 2 bases, there was a span of 12 bases. The germline V gene encodes CDR1 SGHRS and CDR2 YFSETQ. This CDR3 is CASSRLAPTDTQYF. The CDR3 DNA follows: TGCGCCAGCAGTCGGCTAGCTCCCACAGATACGCAGTATTTT.

J is TRBJ1-1 and V is TRBV19; D call uncertain. This CDR3 contains 13 residues. CDR1 is LNHDA, CDR2 SQIVND, per germline (reference sequence). V was pared by 0 bases and J by 5 bases, with 7 bases between. The CDR3 bases are TGTGCCAGTAGTATAGATCCAGGAACTGAAGCTTTCTTT. Protein product: CASSIDPGTEAFF.

This clone was observed a few times. This chain uses TRBV18 with TRBJ2-5, with a weak D call TRBD2 (6 bases). V lost 3 bases and J 7 bases, leaving 21 bases between the germline ends. CDR3 size: 16 residues. The germline CDR1 and CDR2 sequences are KGHSH and LQKENI. The CDR3 DNA reads as TGTGCCAGCTCACCTCGCGGGGCGCTAAGCGGCGGGACCCAGTACTTC. Amino acids: CASSPRGALSGGTQYF.

The rearrangement joins TRBV19 to TRBJ1-1; 7 bases agree with TRBD1. CDR1 is LNHDA, CDR2 SQIVND, per germline (reference sequence). CDR3 length: 15 amino acids. V lost 3 bases to trimming and J lost 2 bases; unmatched junction nucleotides: 6. CDR3 DNA sequence: TGTGCCAGTAGTATTACAGGGACAGCCAACACTGAAGCTTTCTTT. This translates into CASSITGTANTEAFF.

This clone was seen a single time. CDR3 DNA: TGCGCCAGCAGCCAAGACCTGGGACAGACCTACGAGCAGTACTTC. This sequence encodes CASSQDLGQTYEQYF. The chain links TRBV4-1 to TRBJ2-7; 7 bases line up with TRBD1. This CDR3 has 15 residues. Germline assignment: CDR1 MGHRA and CDR2 YSYEKL. Unmatched junction bases numbered 4, after V lost 0 bases and J lost 2 bases.

For this clone: One end of the junction varies from germline; a read error may be responsible. The same CDR3 is also encoded by other DNA sequences in this sample. This chain uses TRBV29-1 with TRBJ2-1, with D perhaps matching TRBD1 or TRBD2 (6 bases each). CDR1 is SQVTM, CDR2 ANQGSEA, per germline. CDR3 size: 10 residues. In DNA form, the CDR3 reads TGTAGCGTTGGGGGGACACTGCAGTTCTTC. Translation gives CSVGGTLQFF.

This chain connects TRBV10-1 to TRBJ2-1; TRBD2 agrees at 15 bases. V shed 3 bases, J shed 9 bases, and the junction held 9 bases outside the gene matches. CDR3 length equals 17 residues. In germline, CDR1 is WNHNN, CDR2 SYGVQD (reference sequence). CDR3 sequence: CASSESRTSGRGSEQFF. CDR3 DNA: TGCGCCAGCAGTGAATCTAGGACTAGCGGGAGGGGTAGTGAGCAGTTCTTC.

V gene TRBV4-1 combines with J gene TRBJ2-3, with no clear D. In germline, CDR1 is MGHRA, CDR2 YSYEKL. V shed 1 base and J shed 2 bases, with 10 bases lying between them. CDR3 size: 15 residues. DNA for the CDR3: TGCGCCAGCAGCCAAGCTCCCCGACACACAGATACGCAGTATTTT. This sequence encodes CASSQAPRHTDTQYF.